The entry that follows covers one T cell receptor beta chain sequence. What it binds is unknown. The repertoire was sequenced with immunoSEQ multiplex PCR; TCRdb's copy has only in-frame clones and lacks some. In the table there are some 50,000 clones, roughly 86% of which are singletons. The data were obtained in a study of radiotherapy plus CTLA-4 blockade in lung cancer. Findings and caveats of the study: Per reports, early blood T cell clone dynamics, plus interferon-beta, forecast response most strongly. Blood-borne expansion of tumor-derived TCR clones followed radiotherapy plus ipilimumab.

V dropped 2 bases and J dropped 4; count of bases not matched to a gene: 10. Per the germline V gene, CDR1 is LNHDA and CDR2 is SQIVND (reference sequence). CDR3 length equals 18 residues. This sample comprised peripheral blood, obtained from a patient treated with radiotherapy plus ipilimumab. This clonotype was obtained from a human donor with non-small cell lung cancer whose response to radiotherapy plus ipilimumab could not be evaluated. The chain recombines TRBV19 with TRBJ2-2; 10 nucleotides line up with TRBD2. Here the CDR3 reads CASSILAGASWGTGELFF. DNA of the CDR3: TGTGCCAGTAGTATACTAGCGGGAGCTTCTTGGGGCACCGGGGAGCTGTTTTTT.